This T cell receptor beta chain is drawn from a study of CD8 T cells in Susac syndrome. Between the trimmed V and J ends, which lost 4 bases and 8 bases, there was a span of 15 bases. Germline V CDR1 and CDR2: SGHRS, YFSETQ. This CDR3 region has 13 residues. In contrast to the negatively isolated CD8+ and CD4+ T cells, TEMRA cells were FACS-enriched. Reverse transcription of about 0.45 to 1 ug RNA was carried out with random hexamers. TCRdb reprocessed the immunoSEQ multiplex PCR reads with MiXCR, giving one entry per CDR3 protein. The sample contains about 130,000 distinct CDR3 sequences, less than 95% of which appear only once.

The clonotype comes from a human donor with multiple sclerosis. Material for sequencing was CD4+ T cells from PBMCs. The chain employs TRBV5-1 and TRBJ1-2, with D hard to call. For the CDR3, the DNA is TGCGCCAGCAGCGGAAACCAAGGGAGAGGCTACACCTTC. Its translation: CASSGNQGRGYTF.